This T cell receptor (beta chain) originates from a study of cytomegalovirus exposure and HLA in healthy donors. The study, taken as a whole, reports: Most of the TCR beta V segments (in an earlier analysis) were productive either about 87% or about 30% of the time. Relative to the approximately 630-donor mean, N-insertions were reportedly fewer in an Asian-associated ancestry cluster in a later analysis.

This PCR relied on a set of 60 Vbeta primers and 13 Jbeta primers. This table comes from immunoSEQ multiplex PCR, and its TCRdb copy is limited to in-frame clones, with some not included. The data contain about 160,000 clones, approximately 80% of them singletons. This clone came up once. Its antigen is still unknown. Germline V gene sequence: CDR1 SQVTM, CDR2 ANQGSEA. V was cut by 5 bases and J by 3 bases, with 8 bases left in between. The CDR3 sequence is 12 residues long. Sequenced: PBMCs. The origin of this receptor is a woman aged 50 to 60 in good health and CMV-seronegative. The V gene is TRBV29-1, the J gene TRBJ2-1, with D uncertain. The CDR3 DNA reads TGCAGCGTTTCTGTTATCTACAATGAGCAGTTCTTC. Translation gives CSVSVIYNEQFF.